These T cell receptor beta chains were read from a single sample in a study of shared clonotypes between healthy human individuals. Repertoires were generated with immunoSEQ multiplex PCR, while TCRdb's copy carries only in-frame clones and drops some. The data show millions of clones, with roughly 93% seen just once and 0.39% held by the top ten. Sequencing was carried out using naive CD4+ T cells from PBMCs. These receptors all come from a man between 18 and 35 years old in good health. Some clones in this sample may be carry-over from other donors' samples. CDR3s include the opening cysteine and the closing phenylalanine or tryptophan. A D gene is named only where the DNA matches it firmly. Clone size appears in some rows only: once, few, many, or a class for an expanded clone.

V: TRBV6-5; D: NA; size: NA; J: TRBJ1-1; DNA: TGTGCCAGCAGTAGGGACACTGAAGCTTTCTTT; CDR3: CASSRDTEAFF
V: TRBV7-2; D: NA; size: few; J: TRBJ2-2; DNA: TGTGCCAGCAGCTTAAGAGGGGAGCTGTTTTTT; CDR3: CASSLRGELFF
V: TRBV28; D: TRBD2; size: NA; J: TRBJ2-7; DNA: TGTGCCAGCGTCGGCGGGACTAGCTCCTACGAGCAGTACTTC; CDR3: CASVGGTSSYEQYF
V: TRBV5-1; D: TRBD2; size: NA; J: TRBJ2-2; DNA: TGCGCCAGCAGCCTGCTGGCGGGAGGGAACACCGGGGAGCTGTTTTTT; CDR3: CASSLLAGGNTGELFF
V: TRBV14; D: NA; size: once; J: TRBJ2-7; DNA: TGTGCCAGCAGCCAAGAACACAGGGCCCTCTCCTACGAGCAGTACTTC; CDR3: CASSQEHRALSYEQYF
V: TRBV19; D: NA; size: NA; J: TRBJ2-1; DNA: TGTGCCACCTGTGGCGATAATGAGCAGTTCTTC; CDR3: CATCGDNEQFF
V: TRBV6-6; D: TRBD1; size: NA; J: TRBJ1-2; DNA: TGTGCCAGCAGTACCGACAGGGTAAGAAGCTATGGCTACACCTTC; CDR3: CASSTDRVRSYGYTF
V: TRBV6-5; D: NA; size: NA; J: TRBJ1-2; DNA: TGTGCCAGCAGCTGGTCGGGGCCAAACTATGGCTACACCTTC; CDR3: CASSWSGPNYGYTF
V: TRBV18; D: NA; size: NA; J: TRBJ2-7; DNA: TGTGCCAGCTCACTGACGGGATACGAGCAGTACTTC; CDR3: CASSLTGYEQYF
V: TRBV28; D: TRBD2; size: NA; J: TRBJ2-7; DNA: TGTGCCAGCAGTGGACTAGCCCACGAGCAGTACTTC; CDR3: CASSGLAHEQYF
V: TRBV5-1; D: TRBD1; size: NA; J: TRBJ2-7; DNA: TGCGCCAGCAGCTTGGGACAGGGCGTCGAGCAGTACTTC; CDR3: CASSLGQGVEQYF
V: TRBV5-1; D: NA; size: once; J: TRBJ1-5; DNA: TGCGCCAGCAGCTTTCCAGGGCAGGGTCAGCCCCAGCATTTT; CDR3: CASSFPGQGQPQHF
V: TRBV5-4; D: TRBD1; size: NA; J: TRBJ2-7; DNA: TGTGCCAGCAGCCCCGGACAGGGAAAGAAGTCCAACGAGCAGTACTTC; CDR3: CASSPGQGKKSNEQYF
V: TRBV2; D: NA; size: once; J: TRBJ2-7; DNA: TGTGCCAGCAGTGACGACGAATTGAGCTCCTACGAGCAGTACTTC; CDR3: CASSDDELSSYEQYF
V: TRBV18; D: TRBD2; size: few; J: TRBJ2-3; DNA: TGTGCCAGCTCACTTAGCGGGAGCACAGATACGCAGTATTTT; CDR3: CASSLSGSTDTQYF
V: TRBV19; D: NA; size: NA; J: TRBJ1-2; DNA: TGTGCCAGTAGTATATTGACCGCAACTAACTATGGCTACACCTTC; CDR3: CASSILTATNYGYTF
V: TRBV7-2; D: TRBD1; size: NA; J: TRBJ2-1; DNA: TGTGCCAGCAGCCGACCAACCGGGACAGGGAACTACAATGAGCAGTTCTTC; CDR3: CASSRPTGTGNYNEQFF
V: TRBV6-1; D: NA; size: NA; J: TRBJ1-3; DNA: TGTGCCAGCAGTCCTGAATGGGGGGCGTACACCATATATTTT; CDR3: CASSPEWGAYTIYF
V: TRBV30; D: NA; size: NA; J: TRBJ1-2; DNA: TGTGCCTGGAGTGTAGGGGGTTGGAATGGCTACACCTTC; CDR3: CAWSVGGWNGYTF
V: TRBV27; D: TRBD1; size: NA; J: TRBJ2-7; DNA: TGTGCCAGCAGTTTTCGGACAGGGGGCTACGAGCAGTACTTC; CDR3: CASSFRTGGYEQYF
V: TRBV7-8; D: NA; size: NA; J: TRBJ2-1; DNA: TGTGCCAGCAGCTTAGGGCCCTCCTACAATGAGCAGTTCTTC; CDR3: CASSLGPSYNEQFF
V: TRBV11-2; D: TRBD1; size: NA; J: TRBJ2-3; DNA: TGTGCCAGCAGCTTGGACAGGGGAACGGATACGCAGTATTTT; CDR3: CASSLDRGTDTQYF
V: TRBV5-1; D: TRBD2; size: NA; J: TRBJ2-3; DNA: TGCGCCAGCAGCCATTTAGCGGGAGTGGGCACAGATACGCAGTATTTT; CDR3: CASSHLAGVGTDTQYF
V: TRBV9; D: NA; size: NA; J: TRBJ1-5; DNA: TGTGCCAGCAGCGAGTACGGGTTTAGCAATCAGCCCCAGCATTTT; CDR3: CASSEYGFSNQPQHF
V: TRBV5-4; D: NA; size: once; J: TRBJ2-3; DNA: TGTGCCAGCAGCCCCCATGGGGGAGTCGCTGATACGCAGTATTTT; CDR3: CASSPHGGVADTQYF
V: TRBV30; D: TRBD1; size: NA; J: TRBJ1-2; DNA: TGTGCCTGGAGGGAGGGACAGGGGGCCTATGGCTACACCTTC; CDR3: CAWREGQGAYGYTF
V: TRBV6-5; D: TRBD1; size: NA; J: TRBJ1-2; DNA: TGTGCCAGCAGTTCGTACAGGGGCACAAACTATGGCTACACCTTC; CDR3: CASSSYRGTNYGYTF
V: TRBV30; D: NA; size: NA; J: TRBJ1-2; DNA: TGTGCCTGGGCCAGGCCTCGAGAAAAGTATGGCTACACCTTC; CDR3: CAWARPREKYGYTF
V: TRBV11-2; D: TRBD2; size: NA; J: TRBJ2-2; DNA: TGTGCCAGCAGCTCTCCTAGCGGGAGGGCCACCGGGGAGCTGTTTTTT; CDR3: CASSSPSGRATGELFF
V: TRBV7-9; D: NA; size: NA; J: TRBJ1-1; DNA: TGTGCCAGCAGCTTTGGACGGAGGAACACTGAAGCTTTCTTT; CDR3: CASSFGRRNTEAFF
V: TRBV5-1; D: NA; size: NA; J: TRBJ1-1; DNA: TGCGCCAGCAGCCCAGACAGCGCCCCTACTGAAGCTTTCTTT; CDR3: CASSPDSAPTEAFF
V: TRBV2; D: TRBD1; size: once; J: TRBJ2-2; DNA: TGTGCCAGCAGCGTTACAGGGGGAACCGGGGAGCTGTTTTTT; CDR3: CASSVTGGTGELFF
V: TRBV7-9; D: TRBD1; size: NA; J: TRBJ1-2; DNA: TGTGCCAGCAGTCCTACTACAGGGGACTATGGCTACACCTTC; CDR3: CASSPTTGDYGYTF
V: TRBV6-1; D: NA; size: NA; J: TRBJ2-5; DNA: TGTGCCAGCAGTGAATTTAGGTCAGTTGGGACCCAGTACTTC; CDR3: CASSEFRSVGTQYF
V: TRBV9; D: TRBD1; size: NA; J: TRBJ1-2; DNA: TGTGCCAGCAGCGGTCAAGACAGGGGGTACTATGGCTACACCTTC; CDR3: CASSGQDRGYYGYTF
V: TRBV4-1; D: TRBD2; size: NA; J: TRBJ2-5; DNA: TGCGCCAGCAGCCATCCCCCAATAGCGGGAAAGCAAGAGACCCAGTACTTC; CDR3: CASSHPPIAGKQETQYF
V: TRBV18; D: TRBD1; size: NA; J: TRBJ2-1; DNA: TGTGCCAGCTCACTAACAGGGGGCGTCTACAATGAGCAGTTCTTC; CDR3: CASSLTGGVYNEQFF
V: TRBV6-5; D: TRBD1; size: NA; J: TRBJ1-5; DNA: TGTGCCAGCCGACAGGGCTGGGATCAGCCCCAGCATTTT; CDR3: CASRQGWDQPQHF
V: TRBV19; D: NA; size: NA; J: TRBJ2-1; DNA: TGTGCCAGTAGTATAGACGGTATAAGCTCCTACAATGAGCAGTTCTTC; CDR3: CASSIDGISSYNEQFF
V: TRBV7-3; D: TRBD2; size: NA; J: TRBJ2-5; DNA: TGTGCCAGCAGCTTGGGACTAGCGGGAGCTCTCCAAGAGACCCAGTACTTC; CDR3: CASSLGLAGALQETQYF
V: TRBV18; D: TRBD1; size: NA; J: TRBJ2-7; DNA: TGTGCCAGCTCAACCACGGACAGGGTTCTCAGCGAGCAGTACTTC; CDR3: CASSTTDRVLSEQYF